Reported below is one T cell receptor (beta chain). This entry belongs to a study of shared clonotypes between healthy human individuals. The CDR3 runs 14 residues. Germline assignment: CDR1 MNHNY and CDR2 SVGAGI (reference sequence). V lost 2 bases, J lost 7 bases, and 12 bases lay in between. The donor cohort consisted entirely of Caucasian adults residing in Nashville, Tennessee. CD4+ cells underwent separation, giving CD45RA+ naive and CD45RA-negative memory subsets. Several immunoSEQ 96-well plates shared each subset's DNA, each plate a replicate. The input for sorted-subset replicate PCRs was about 0.2 ug DNA, about 30,000 T cell genomes. The protocol was immunoSEQ multiplex PCR, while the TCRdb copy is restricted to in-frame clones and leaves out a portion. The top ten clones hold 0.1% to 0.15% of a sample with millions of clones, roughly 96% of them seen once.

The clonotype was recovered from a man aged 18 to 35 in good health. Sequenced material: naive CD4+ T cells sorted from blood. Specified subset: CD45RA+ positively selected. This rearrangement joins TRBV6-6 to TRBJ1-3; D remains unclear. This CDR3 is CASSYVGDGNTIYF. DNA of the CDR3: TGTGCCAGCAGTTACGTCGGCGACGGGAACACCATATATTTT.